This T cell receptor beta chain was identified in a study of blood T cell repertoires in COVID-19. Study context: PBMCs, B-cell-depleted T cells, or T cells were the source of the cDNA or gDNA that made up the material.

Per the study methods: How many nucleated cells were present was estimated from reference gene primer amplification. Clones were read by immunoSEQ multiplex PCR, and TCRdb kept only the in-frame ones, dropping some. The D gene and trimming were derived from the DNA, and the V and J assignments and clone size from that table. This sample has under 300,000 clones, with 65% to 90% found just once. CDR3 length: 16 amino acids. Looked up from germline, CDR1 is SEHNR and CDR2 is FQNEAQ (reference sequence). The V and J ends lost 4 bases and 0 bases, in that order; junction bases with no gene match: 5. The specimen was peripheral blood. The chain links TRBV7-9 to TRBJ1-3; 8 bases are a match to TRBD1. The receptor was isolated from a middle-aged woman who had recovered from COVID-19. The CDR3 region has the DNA TGTGCCAGCAGCTCGACAGGGGCATTCTCTGGAAACACCATATATTTT. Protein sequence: CASSSTGAFSGNTIYF. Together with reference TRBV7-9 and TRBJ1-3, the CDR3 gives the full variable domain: DTGVSQNPRHKITKRGQNVTFRCDPISEHNRLYWYRQTLGQGPEFLTYFQNEAQLEKSRLLSDRFSAERPKGSFSTLEIQRTEQGDSAMYLCASSSTGAFSGNTIYFGEGSWLTVV.